The clone carrying this T cell receptor beta chain has a handful of counts. What it recognizes is unknown. The data are from a study of identical twins. Each CDR3 protein gets one entry after TCRdb re-called the 5' RACE reads with MiXCR. The profile shows 700,000 to 950,000 distinct CDR3 sequences, 9% to 15% of them singletons. Findings of the study overall: Abundant beta clonotypes from cord blood bore fewer insertions; memory repertoires lacked this pattern.

Trimming took off 6 bases at V and 0 bases at J, with 9 bases between the two ends. This CDR3 is 13 amino acids long. Germline CDR1 MNHEY, CDR2 SMNVEV (reference sequence). In addition, the sample was reused for a study of yellow fever vaccine responses in identical twins.

Sample: PBMCs. The chain carries TRBV27 and TRBJ2-7; D possibly uses TRBD1 or TRBD2 (5 bases each). The source of this sequence is a woman aged 18-35 years in good health. The CDR3 spells CASRGEPSYEQYF. CDR3 nucleotides: TGTGCCAGCAGGGGGGAACCCTCCTACGAGCAGTACTTC.